This T cell receptor beta chain originates from a study of T cell responses to AZD1222 COVID-19 vaccine. The protocol was immunoSEQ multiplex PCR, while the TCRdb copy is restricted to in-frame clones and leaves out a portion. The top ten clones hold more than 2.5% of a sample with more than 95,000 clones, 90% to 95% of them seen once. This TCR was recovered from an adult in good health. The source was peripheral blood, collected on day 0 of AZD1222 vaccination.

CDR3 loop: CASSYSWGYSYEQYF. CDR3 DNA: TGTGCCAGCAGTTACTCGTGGGGGTACTCCTACGAGCAGTACTTC. The rearrangement uses TRBV6-5 and TRBJ2-7, with D possibly being TRBD1 or TRBD2 (5 bases each). The CDR3 loop spans 15 amino acids. CDR1 is MNHEY, CDR2 SVGAGI, per germline. Trimming removed 0 bases from V and 0 bases from J, with 9 bases in between.